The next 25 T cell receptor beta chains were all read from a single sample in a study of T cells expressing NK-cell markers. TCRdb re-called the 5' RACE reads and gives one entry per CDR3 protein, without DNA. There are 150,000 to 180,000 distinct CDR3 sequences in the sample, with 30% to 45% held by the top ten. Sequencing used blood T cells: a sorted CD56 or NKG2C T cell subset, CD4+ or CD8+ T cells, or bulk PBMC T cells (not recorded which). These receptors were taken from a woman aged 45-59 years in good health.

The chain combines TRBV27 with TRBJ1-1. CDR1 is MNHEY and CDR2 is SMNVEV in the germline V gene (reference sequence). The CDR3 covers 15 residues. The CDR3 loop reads CASSPRVGGNTEAFF.

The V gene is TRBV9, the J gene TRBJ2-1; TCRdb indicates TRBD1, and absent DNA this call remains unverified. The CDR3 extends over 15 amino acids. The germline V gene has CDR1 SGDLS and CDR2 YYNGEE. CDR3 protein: CASSAWTGGYNEQFF. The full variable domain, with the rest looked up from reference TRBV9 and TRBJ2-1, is DSGVTQTPKHLITATGQRVTLRCSPRSGDLSVYWYQQSLDQGLQFLIQYYNGEERAKGNILERFSAQQFPDLHSELNLSSLELGDSALYFCASSAWTGGYNEQFFGPGTRLTVL.

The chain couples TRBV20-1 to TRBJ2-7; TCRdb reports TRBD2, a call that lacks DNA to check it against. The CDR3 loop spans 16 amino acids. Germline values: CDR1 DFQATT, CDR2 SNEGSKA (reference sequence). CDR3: CSAREPLRGSSYEQYF.

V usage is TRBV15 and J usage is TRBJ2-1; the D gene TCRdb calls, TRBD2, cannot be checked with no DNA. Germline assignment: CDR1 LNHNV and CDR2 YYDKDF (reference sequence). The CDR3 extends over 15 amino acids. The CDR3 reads CATSRTGTSRVEQFF.

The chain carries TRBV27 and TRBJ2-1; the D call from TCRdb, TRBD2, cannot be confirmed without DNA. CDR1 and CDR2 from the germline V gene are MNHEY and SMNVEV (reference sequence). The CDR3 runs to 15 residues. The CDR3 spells CASNIYSTSRNEQFF.

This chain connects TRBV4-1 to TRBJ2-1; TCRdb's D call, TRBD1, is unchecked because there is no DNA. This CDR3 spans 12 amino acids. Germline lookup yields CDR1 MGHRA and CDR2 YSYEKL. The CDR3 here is CASSPTGGEEFF.

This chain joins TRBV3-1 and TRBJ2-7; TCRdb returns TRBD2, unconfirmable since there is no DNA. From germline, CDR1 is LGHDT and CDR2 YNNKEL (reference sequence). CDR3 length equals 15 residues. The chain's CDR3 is CASSQTSGEFYEQYF.

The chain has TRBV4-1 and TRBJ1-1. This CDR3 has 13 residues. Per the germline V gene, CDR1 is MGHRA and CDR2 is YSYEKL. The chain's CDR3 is CASSQVISPEAFF.

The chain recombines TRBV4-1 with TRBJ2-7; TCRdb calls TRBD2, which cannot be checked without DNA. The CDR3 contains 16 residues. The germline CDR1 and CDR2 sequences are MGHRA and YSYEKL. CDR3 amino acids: CASSQGSPALGYEQYF.

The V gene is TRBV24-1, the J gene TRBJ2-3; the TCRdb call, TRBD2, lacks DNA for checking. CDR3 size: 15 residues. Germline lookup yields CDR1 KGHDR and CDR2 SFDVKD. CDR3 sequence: CATSDGGTSWDPQYF.

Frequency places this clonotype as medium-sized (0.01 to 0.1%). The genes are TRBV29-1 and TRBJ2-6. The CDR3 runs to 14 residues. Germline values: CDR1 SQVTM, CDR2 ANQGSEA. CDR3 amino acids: CSVEGASGANVLTF.

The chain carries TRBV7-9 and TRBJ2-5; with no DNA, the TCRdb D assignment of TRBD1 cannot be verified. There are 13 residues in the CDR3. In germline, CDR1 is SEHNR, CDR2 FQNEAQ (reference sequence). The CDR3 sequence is CASSPRALETQYF. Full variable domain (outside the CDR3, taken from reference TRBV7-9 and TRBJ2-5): DTGVSQNPRHKITKRGQNVTFRCDPISEHNRLYWYRQTLGQGPEFLTYFQNEAQLEKSRLLSDRFSAERPKGSFSTLEIQRTEQGDSAMYLCASSPRALETQYFGPGTRLLVL.

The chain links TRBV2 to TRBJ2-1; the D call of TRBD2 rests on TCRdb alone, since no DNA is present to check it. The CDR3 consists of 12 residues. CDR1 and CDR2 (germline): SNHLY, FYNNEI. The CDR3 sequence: CASVGTSPSQFF.

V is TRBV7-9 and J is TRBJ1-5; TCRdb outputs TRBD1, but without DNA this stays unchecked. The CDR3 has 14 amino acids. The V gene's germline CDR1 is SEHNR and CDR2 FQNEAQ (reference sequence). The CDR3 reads CASSSGQGIQPQHF. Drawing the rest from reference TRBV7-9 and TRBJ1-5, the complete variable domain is DTGVSQNPRHKITKRGQNVTFRCDPISEHNRLYWYRQTLGQGPEFLTYFQNEAQLEKSRLLSDRFSAERPKGSFSTLEIQRTEQGDSAMYLCASSSGQGIQPQHFGDGTRLSIL.

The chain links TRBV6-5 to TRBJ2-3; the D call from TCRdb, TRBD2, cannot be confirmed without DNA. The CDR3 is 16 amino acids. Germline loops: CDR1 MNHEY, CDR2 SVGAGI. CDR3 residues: CASSPGLAGVTDTQYF.

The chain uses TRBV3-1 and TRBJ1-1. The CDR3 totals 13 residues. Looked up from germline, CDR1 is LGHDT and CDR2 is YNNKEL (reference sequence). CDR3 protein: CASSQAWNTEAFF.

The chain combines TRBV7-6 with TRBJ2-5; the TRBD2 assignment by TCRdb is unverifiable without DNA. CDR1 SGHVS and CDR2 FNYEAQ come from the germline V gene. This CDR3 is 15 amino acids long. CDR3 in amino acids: CASSAETSEKETQYF.

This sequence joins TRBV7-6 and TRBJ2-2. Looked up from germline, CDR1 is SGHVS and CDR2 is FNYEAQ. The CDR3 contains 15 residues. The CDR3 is CASSFLDRSAGELFF.

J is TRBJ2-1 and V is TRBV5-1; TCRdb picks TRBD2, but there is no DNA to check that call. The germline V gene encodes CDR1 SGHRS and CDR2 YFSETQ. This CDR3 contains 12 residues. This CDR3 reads CASSLWTNEQFF.

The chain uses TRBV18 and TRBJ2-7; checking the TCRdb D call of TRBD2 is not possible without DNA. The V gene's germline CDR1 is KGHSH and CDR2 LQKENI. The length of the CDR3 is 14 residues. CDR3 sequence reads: CASSLSAAGYEQYF. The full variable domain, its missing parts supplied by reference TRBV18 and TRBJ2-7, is NAGVMQNPRHLVRRRGQEARLRCSPMKGHSHVYWYRQLPEEGLKFMVYLQKENIIDESGMPKERFSAEFPKEGPSILRIQQVVRGDSAAYFCASSLSAAGYEQYFGPGTRLTVT.

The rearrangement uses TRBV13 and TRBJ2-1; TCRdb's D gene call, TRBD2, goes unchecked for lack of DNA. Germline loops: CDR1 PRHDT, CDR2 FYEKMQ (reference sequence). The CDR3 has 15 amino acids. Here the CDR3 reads CASSHSGRAWDEQFF. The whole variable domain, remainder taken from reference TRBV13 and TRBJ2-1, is AAGVIQSPRHLIKEKRETATLKCYPIPRHDTVYWYQQGPGQDPQFLISFYEKMQSDKGSIPDRFSAQQFSDYHSELNMSSLELGDSALYFCASSHSGRAWDEQFFGPGTRLTVL.

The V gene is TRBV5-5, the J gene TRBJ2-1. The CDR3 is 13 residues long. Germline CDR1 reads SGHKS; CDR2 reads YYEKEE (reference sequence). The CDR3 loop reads CASSLLRYNEQFF.

The CDR3 spells CASSWDLNTEAFF. The chain recombines TRBV12-3 or TRBV12-4 with TRBJ1-1. This CDR3 comprises 13 residues.

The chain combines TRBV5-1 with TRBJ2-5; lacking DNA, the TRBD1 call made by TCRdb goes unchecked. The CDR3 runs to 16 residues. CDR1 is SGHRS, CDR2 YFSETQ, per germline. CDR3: CASRFPGTEGKETQYF.

The CDR3 here is CASGSTTGGDPQETQYF. The V and J genes are TRBV12-5 and TRBJ2-5; lacking DNA, the TRBD1 call made by TCRdb goes unchecked. There are 17 residues in the CDR3. Germline assignment: CDR1 LGHNT and CDR2 FRNRAP.